The rows below give T cell receptor beta chains drawn from one sample of a study of T cell repertoires in cytomegalovirus infection. TCRdb itself ran the reads through MiXCR, one entry per CDR3 protein. The table lists about 680,000 distinct CDR3 sequences, 20% to 25% of them singletons. The material sequenced was CD8+ T cells from PBMCs. All receptors derive from a human donor in good health (CMV status not recorded). Some clones in this sample may be carry-over from other donors' samples. Both conserved end residues are part of each CDR3. Fields, in order: D gene, clone size, V gene, J gene, CDR3 protein, CDR3 DNA. The D gene is left open where the match is weak. Size is omitted from some rows. Given values are once, few, many or a class for expanded clones.

D: TRBD2; size: -; V: TRBV5-6; J: TRBJ2-1; CDR3: CASSFGVLAGGYNEQFF; DNA: TGTGCCAGCAGCTTCGGGGTTCTAGCGGGGGGTTACAATGAGCAGTTCTTC
D: -; size: few; V: TRBV29-1; J: TRBJ2-1; CDR3: CSADQIDSRPYNEQFF; DNA: TGCAGCGCCGACCAGATAGACTCGCGCCCTTACAATGAGCAGTTCTTC
D: TRBD1; size: few; V: TRBV29-1; J: TRBJ1-1; CDR3: CSVARQGMNTEAFF; DNA: TGCAGCGTTGCTCGACAGGGGATGAACACTGAAGCTTTCTTT
D: -; size: -; V: TRBV3-1; J: TRBJ2-1; CDR3: CASSQDSLSTYNEQFF; DNA: TGTGCCAGCAGCCAAGATTCTTTGTCCACTTACAATGAGCAGTTCTTC
D: -; size: -; V: TRBV4-2; J: TRBJ2-2; CDR3: CASSPTDRNTGELFF; DNA: TGTGCCAGCAGTCCAACGGACCGGAACACCGGGGAGCTGTTTTTT
D: -; size: many; V: TRBV28; J: TRBJ1-6; CDR3: CASSFRGLNSPLHF; DNA: TGTGCCAGCAGTTTTCGGGGGCTAAATTCACCCCTCCACTTT
D: TRBD2; size: -; V: TRBV29-1; J: TRBJ2-7; CDR3: CSVPAGGEQYF; DNA: TGCAGCGTTCCAGCGGGGGGTGAGCAGTACTTC
D: TRBD1; size: few; V: TRBV27; J: TRBJ1-2; CDR3: CASSTGDRVLSGYTF; DNA: TGTGCCAGCAGCACAGGGGACAGGGTCCTGAGTGGCTACACCTTC
D: -; size: few; V: TRBV24-1; J: TRBJ2-2; CDR3: CATSESSGELFF; DNA: TGTGCCACCAGTGAATCGAGCGGGGAGCTGTTTTTT
D: TRBD2; size: few; V: TRBV19; J: TRBJ2-7; CDR3: CASSYSGNSYEQYF; DNA: TGTGCCAGTAGTTATAGCGGGAATTCCTACGAGCAGTACTTC
D: -; size: -; V: TRBV5-1; J: TRBJ1-1; CDR3: CASSLGVRAFF; DNA: TGCGCCAGCAGCTTGGGGGTAAGGGCTTTCTTT
D: -; size: many; V: TRBV7-2; J: TRBJ2-2; CDR3: CASSLAPAGRDTGELFF; DNA: TGTGCCAGCAGCTTAGCCCCCGCAGGGCGGGACACCGGGGAGCTGTTTTTT
D: -; size: -; V: TRBV6-6; J: TRBJ1-1; CDR3: CASSYFGSSEKNTEAFF; DNA: TGTGCCAGCAGTTACTTTGGCAGCAGCGAGAAGAACACTGAAGCTTTCTTT
D: -; size: -; V: TRBV28; J: TRBJ1-2; CDR3: CASSQGRAKAGYYGYTF; DNA: TGTGCCAGCAGCCAAGGGAGAGCCAAGGCGGGGTATTATGGCTACACCTTC
D: -; size: many; V: TRBV7-9; J: TRBJ2-7; CDR3: CASSGAEQYF; DNA: TGTGCCAGCAGCGGGGCTGAGCAGTACTTC
D: TRBD2; size: few; V: TRBV20-1; J: TRBJ2-1; CDR3: CSARVTSGWSYNEQFF; DNA: TGCAGTGCTAGAGTAACTAGCGGGTGGTCCTACAATGAGCAGTTCTTC
D: TRBD1; size: few; V: TRBV14; J: TRBJ2-7; CDR3: CASSQTGQGYEQYF; DNA: TGTGCCAGCAGCCAGACGGGACAGGGCTACGAGCAGTACTTC
D: TRBD1; size: few; V: TRBV6-1; J: TRBJ1-5; CDR3: CASRTDRGGNQPQHF; DNA: TGTGCCAGCAGAACGGACAGGGGGGGCAATCAGCCCCAGCATTTT
D: -; size: many; V: TRBV12-3/TRBV12-4; J: TRBJ2-1; CDR3: CASSLLAANEQFF; DNA: TGTGCCAGCAGTTTACTAGCCGCCAATGAGCAGTTCTTC
D: -; size: few; V: TRBV9; J: TRBJ2-7; CDR3: CASSALALDHEQYF; DNA: TGTGCCAGCAGCGCTCTTGCCTTGGACCACGAGCAGTACTTC
D: -; size: -; V: TRBV28; J: TRBJ1-5; CDR3: CASYTMNGNQPQHF; DNA: TGTGCCAGCTATACAATGAATGGCAATCAGCCCCAGCATTTT
D: -; size: -; V: TRBV7-9; J: TRBJ1-1; CDR3: CASSSTPPEENTEAFF; DNA: TGTGCCAGCAGCTCTACCCCGCCCGAGGAAAACACTGAAGCTTTCTTT
D: -; size: few; V: TRBV19; J: TRBJ2-1; CDR3: CASSMIGSGEQFF; DNA: TGTGCCAGTAGTATGATTGGGAGTGGTGAGCAGTTCTTC
D: -; size: -; V: TRBV6-5; J: TRBJ1-1; CDR3: CASRTTELNTEAFF; DNA: TGTGCCAGCAGGACGACAGAACTGAACACTGAAGCTTTCTTT
D: TRBD1; size: -; V: TRBV28; J: TRBJ1-2; CDR3: CASSPPGQGVGNYGYTF; DNA: TGTGCCAGCAGCCCCCCGGGACAGGGGGTTGGTAACTATGGCTACACCTTC
D: -; size: few; V: TRBV20-1; J: TRBJ2-1; CDR3: CSARDLNKAVINEQFF; DNA: TGCAGTGCTAGAGATCTGAACAAAGCGGTTATCAATGAGCAGTTCTTC
D: TRBD2; size: once; V: TRBV6-2/TRBV6-3; J: TRBJ2-1; CDR3: CASSDGLAGYNEQFF; DNA: TGTGCCAGCAGCGATGGACTAGCGGGGTACAATGAGCAGTTCTTC
D: TRBD1; size: -; V: TRBV7-3; J: TRBJ1-1; CDR3: CASSNTRDRDTEAFF; DNA: TGTGCCAGCAGCAACACCCGGGACAGGGACACTGAAGCTTTCTTT
D: TRBD2; size: -; V: TRBV6-2/TRBV6-3; J: TRBJ2-2; CDR3: CASRFPSGGAGTGELFF; DNA: TGTGCCAGCAGATTCCCTAGCGGGGGGGCTGGCACCGGGGAGCTGTTTTTT
D: -; size: many; V: TRBV6-5; J: TRBJ1-5; CDR3: CASSYTGNQPQHF; DNA: TGTGCCAGCAGTTACACGGGCAATCAGCCCCAGCATTTT
D: -; size: few; V: TRBV27; J: TRBJ1-5; CDR3: CASSPRRRGDQPQHF; DNA: TGTGCCAGCAGTCCCCGGAGGAGGGGGGATCAGCCCCAGCATTTT
D: TRBD2; size: many; V: TRBV28; J: TRBJ2-5; CDR3: CASSSTGLAELSSSVETQYF; DNA: TGTGCCAGCAGTTCCACGGGACTAGCGGAGTTATCAAGTAGTGTGGAGACCCAGTACTTC
D: -; size: -; V: TRBV28; J: TRBJ2-4; CDR3: CASSYLGSAKNIQYF; DNA: TGTGCCAGCAGTTACCTTGGCTCAGCCAAAAACATTCAGTACTTC
D: TRBD1; size: few; V: TRBV6-2/TRBV6-3; J: TRBJ1-1; CDR3: CASKPGGLEAFF; DNA: TGTGCCAGCAAGCCAGGGGGCCTTGAAGCTTTCTTT
D: TRBD1; size: few; V: TRBV29-1; J: TRBJ1-2; CDR3: CSVWGQGTNYGYTF; DNA: TGCAGCGTTTGGGGACAGGGCACTAACTATGGCTACACCTTC
D: -; size: few; V: TRBV2; J: TRBJ2-3; CDR3: CAARGGPSTDTQYF; DNA: TGTGCCGCCAGGGGTGGCCCTAGCACAGATACGCAGTATTTT
D: -; size: many; V: TRBV7-8; J: TRBJ1-3; CDR3: CASSPYRRGYGNTIYF; DNA: TGTGCCAGCAGCCCATATCGCAGGGGCTATGGAAACACCATATATTTT
D: TRBD1; size: many; V: TRBV7-9; J: TRBJ1-4; CDR3: CASSSGGTRFYEKLFF; DNA: TGTGCCAGCAGCTCAGGGGGCACGCGTTTCTATGAAAAACTGTTTTTT
D: -; size: -; V: TRBV14; J: TRBJ2-7; CDR3: CASSQDSGTYEQYF; DNA: TGTGCCAGCAGCCAAGATTCAGGGACCTACGAGCAGTACTTC
D: TRBD1; size: -; V: TRBV5-1; J: TRBJ1-2; CDR3: CASSNGQVYGYTF; DNA: TGCGCCAGCAGCAACGGACAGGTCTATGGCTACACCTTC
D: -; size: few; V: TRBV6-6; J: TRBJ2-7; CDR3: CASSSRAGPREQYF; DNA: TGTGCCAGCAGCAGCCGGGCGGGGCCGCGGGAGCAGTACTTC
D: -; size: few; V: TRBV28; J: TRBJ2-4; CDR3: CASSFSGPGDIQYF; DNA: TGTGCCAGCAGTTTTTCGGGACCAGGGGACATTCAGTACTTC
D: -; size: few; V: TRBV15; J: TRBJ2-7; CDR3: CATSREPSYEQYF; DNA: TGTGCCACCAGCAGAGAACCTTCCTACGAGCAGTACTTC
D: -; size: -; V: TRBV6-5; J: TRBJ1-5; CDR3: CASSYRQGREPQHF; DNA: TGTGCCAGCAGTTACCGGCAGGGGAGAGAGCCCCAGCATTTT
D: TRBD2; size: -; V: TRBV6-6; J: TRBJ2-1; CDR3: CASSYTPSGGKSSYNEQFF; DNA: TGTGCCAGCAGTTACACTCCTAGCGGGGGAAAAAGCTCCTACAATGAGCAGTTCTTC
D: -; size: many; V: TRBV12-5; J: TRBJ1-5; CDR3: CASGSKDTYSNQPQHF; DNA: TGTGCTAGTGGTTCCAAGGACACTTATAGCAATCAGCCCCAGCATTTT
D: -; size: few; V: TRBV6-2/TRBV6-3; J: TRBJ1-1; CDR3: CASSDGRRTMNTEAFF; DNA: TGTGCCAGCAGTGACGGGAGGAGGACAATGAACACTGAAGCTTTCTTT
D: -; size: -; V: TRBV6-2/TRBV6-3; J: TRBJ1-5; CDR3: CAISRGYQPQHF; DNA: TGTGCCATTTCAAGGGGGTATCAGCCCCAGCATTTT
D: -; size: many; V: TRBV7-6; J: TRBJ2-2; CDR3: CASSTRDKDTGELFF; DNA: TGTGCCAGCAGCACGCGGGACAAAGACACCGGGGAGCTGTTTTTT
D: -; size: -; V: TRBV23-1; J: TRBJ1-5; CDR3: CTSSQSRVALSNQPQHF; DNA: TGCACCAGCAGTCAATCCAGGGTAGCCCTTAGCAATCAGCCCCAGCATTTT
D: -; size: -; V: TRBV14; J: TRBJ2-3; CDR3: CASSPRGFDTQYF; DNA: TGTGCCAGCAGCCCGAGAGGATTCGATACGCAGTATTTT
D: TRBD1; size: -; V: TRBV10-2; J: TRBJ1-2; CDR3: CASSERQGWDGYTF; DNA: TGCGCCAGCAGTGAACGACAGGGGTGGGATGGCTACACCTTC
D: -; size: -; V: TRBV29-1; J: TRBJ2-7; CDR3: CSAASDRFPYEQYF; DNA: TGCAGCGCCGCCTCCGACAGGTTTCCCTACGAGCAGTACTTC